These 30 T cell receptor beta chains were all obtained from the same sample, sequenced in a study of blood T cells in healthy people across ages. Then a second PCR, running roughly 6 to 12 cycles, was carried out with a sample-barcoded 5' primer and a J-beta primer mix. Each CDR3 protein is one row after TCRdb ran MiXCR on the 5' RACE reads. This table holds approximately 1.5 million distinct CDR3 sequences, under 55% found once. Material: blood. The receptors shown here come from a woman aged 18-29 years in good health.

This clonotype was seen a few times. Written as DNA, the CDR3 is TGTGCCAGCAGTTTGGGAGGGCGCTCAGATACGCAGTATTTT. Translating it yields CASSLGGRSDTQYF. This chain links TRBV12-3 or TRBV12-4 with TRBJ2-3; 7 bases agree with TRBD2. V dropped 3 bases and J dropped 4; count of bases not matched to a gene: 4. This CDR3 comprises 14 residues.

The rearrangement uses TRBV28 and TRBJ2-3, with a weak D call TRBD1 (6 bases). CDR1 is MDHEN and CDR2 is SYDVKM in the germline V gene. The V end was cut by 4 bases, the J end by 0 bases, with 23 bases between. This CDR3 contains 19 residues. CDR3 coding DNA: TGTGCCAGCAGTTCTAACCTCTTCCATCCGGGACATAGCACAGATACGCAGTATTTT. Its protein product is CASSSNLFHPGHSTDTQYF.

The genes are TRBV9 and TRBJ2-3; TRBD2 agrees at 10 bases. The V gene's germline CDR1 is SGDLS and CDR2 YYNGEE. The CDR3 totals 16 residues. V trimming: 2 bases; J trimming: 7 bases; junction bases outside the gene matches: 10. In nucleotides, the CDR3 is TGTGCCAGCAGCGTGGAGATAGCGGGGGGTGGGTATACGCAGTATTTT. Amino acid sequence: CASSVEIAGGGYTQYF.

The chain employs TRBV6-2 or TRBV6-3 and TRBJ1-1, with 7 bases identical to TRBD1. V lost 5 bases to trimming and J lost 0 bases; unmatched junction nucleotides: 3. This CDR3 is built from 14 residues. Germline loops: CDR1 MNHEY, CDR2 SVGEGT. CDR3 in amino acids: CASSKGGMNTEAFF. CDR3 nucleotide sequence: TGTGCCAGCAGTAAAGGGGGCATGAACACTGAAGCTTTCTTT.

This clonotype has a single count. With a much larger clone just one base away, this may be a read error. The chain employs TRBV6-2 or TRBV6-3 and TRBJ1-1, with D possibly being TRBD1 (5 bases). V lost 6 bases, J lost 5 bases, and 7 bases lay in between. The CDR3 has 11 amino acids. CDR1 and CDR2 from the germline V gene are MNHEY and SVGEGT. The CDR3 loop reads CASRKGTEAFF. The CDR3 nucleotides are TGTGCCAGCAGAAAGGGGACTGAAGCTTTCTTT.

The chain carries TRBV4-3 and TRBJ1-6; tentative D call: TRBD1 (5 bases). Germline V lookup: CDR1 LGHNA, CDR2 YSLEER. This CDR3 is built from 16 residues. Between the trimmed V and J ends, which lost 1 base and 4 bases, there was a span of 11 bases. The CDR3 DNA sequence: TGCGCCAGCAGCCAAGGGGGGGACGCTTATAATTCACCCCTCCACTTT. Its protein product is CASSQGGDAYNSPLHF.

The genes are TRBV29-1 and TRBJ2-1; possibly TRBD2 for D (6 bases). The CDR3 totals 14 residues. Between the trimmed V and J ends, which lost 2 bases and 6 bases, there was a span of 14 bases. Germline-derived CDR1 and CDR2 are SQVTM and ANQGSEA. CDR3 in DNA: TGCAGCGTTGAAATTGGGAGGTACGTCAATGAGCAGTTCTTC. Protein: CSVEIGRYVNEQFF.

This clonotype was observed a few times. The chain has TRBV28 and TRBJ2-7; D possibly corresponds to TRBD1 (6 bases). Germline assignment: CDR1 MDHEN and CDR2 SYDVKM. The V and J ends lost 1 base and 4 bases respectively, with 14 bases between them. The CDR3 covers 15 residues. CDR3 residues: CASSLSPLQGYEQYF. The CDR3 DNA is TGTGCCAGCAGTTTATCCCCCTTACAGGGTTACGAGCAGTACTTC.

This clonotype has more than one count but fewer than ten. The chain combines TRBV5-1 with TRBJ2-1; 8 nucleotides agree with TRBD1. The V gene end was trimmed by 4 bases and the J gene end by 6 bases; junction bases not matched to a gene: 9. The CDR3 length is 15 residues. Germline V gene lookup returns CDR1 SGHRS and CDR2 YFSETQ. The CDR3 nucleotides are TGCGCCAGCAGCAAGGGACAGGTATATGCCAATGAGCAGTTCTTC. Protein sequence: CASSKGQVYANEQFF.

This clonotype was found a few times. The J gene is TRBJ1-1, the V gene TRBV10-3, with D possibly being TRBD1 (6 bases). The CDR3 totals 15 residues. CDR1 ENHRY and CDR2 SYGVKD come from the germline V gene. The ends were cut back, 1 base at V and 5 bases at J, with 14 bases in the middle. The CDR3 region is CAISELGHSRTEAFF. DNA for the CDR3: TGTGCCATCAGTGAGTTGGGACACTCCCGGACTGAAGCTTTCTTT.

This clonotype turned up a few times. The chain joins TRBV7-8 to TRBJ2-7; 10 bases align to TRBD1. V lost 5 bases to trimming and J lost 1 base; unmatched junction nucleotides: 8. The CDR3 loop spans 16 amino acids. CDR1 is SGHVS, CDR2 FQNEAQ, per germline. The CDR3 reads CASSPIPGQGSYEQYF. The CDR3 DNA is TGTGCCAGCAGCCCGATTCCGGGACAGGGGTCCTACGAGCAGTACTTC.

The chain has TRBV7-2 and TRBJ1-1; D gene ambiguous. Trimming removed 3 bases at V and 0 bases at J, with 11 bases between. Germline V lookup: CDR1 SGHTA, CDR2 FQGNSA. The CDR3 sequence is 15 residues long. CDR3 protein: CASSFKPGLNTEAFF. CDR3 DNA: TGTGCCAGCAGCTTTAAGCCGGGTCTGAACACTGAAGCTTTCTTT.

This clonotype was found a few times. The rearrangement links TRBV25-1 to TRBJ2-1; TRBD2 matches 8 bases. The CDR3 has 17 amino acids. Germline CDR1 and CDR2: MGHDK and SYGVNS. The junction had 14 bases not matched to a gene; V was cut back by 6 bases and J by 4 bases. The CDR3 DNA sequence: TGTGCCAGCAGCCTCGGACCCGGGAGGGCGAGTTACAATGAGCAGTTCTTC. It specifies CASSLGPGRASYNEQFF.

DNA for the CDR3: TGTGCCAGCAGCTTAGCGGGTAGCGGGGGCTCCTACAATGAGCAGTTCTTC. Encoded protein: CASSLAGSGGSYNEQFF. This sequence joins TRBV7-2 and TRBJ2-1, with 9 bases lining up with TRBD2. Germline V lookup: CDR1 SGHTA, CDR2 FQGNSA. The V segment lost 0 bases and the J segment 0 bases; nucleotides outside the gene matches: 3. This CDR3 is 17 amino acids long.

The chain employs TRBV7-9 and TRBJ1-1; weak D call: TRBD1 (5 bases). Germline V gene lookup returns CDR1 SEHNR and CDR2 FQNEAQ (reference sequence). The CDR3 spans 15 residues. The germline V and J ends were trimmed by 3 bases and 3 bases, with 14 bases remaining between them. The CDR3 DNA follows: TGTGCCAGCAGCTTTGGGGGGAATGGGGACACTGAAGCTTTCTTT. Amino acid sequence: CASSFGGNGDTEAFF.

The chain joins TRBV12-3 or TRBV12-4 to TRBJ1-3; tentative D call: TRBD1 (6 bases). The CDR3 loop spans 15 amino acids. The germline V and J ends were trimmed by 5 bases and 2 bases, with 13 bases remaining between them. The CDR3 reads CASSMTGSAGNTIYF. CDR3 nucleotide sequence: TGTGCCAGCAGTATGACAGGATCGGCTGGAAACACCATATATTTT.

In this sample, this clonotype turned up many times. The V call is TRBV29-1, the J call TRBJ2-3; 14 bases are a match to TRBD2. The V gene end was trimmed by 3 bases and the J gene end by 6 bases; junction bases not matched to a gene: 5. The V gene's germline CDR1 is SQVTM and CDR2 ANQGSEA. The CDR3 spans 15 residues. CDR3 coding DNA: TGCAGCGTTGAGCCGACTAGCGGGAGGGCGGATACGCAGTATTTT. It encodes CSVEPTSGRADTQYF.

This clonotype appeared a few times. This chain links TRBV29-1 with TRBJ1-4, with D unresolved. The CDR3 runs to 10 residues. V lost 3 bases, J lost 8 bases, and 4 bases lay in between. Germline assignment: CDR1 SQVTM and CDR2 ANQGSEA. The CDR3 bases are TGCAGCGTTGAGGGAGAAAAACTGTTTTTT. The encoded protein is CSVEGEKLFF.

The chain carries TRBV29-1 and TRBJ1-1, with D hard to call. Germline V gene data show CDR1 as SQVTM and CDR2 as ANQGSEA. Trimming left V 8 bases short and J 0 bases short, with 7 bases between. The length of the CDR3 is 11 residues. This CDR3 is CSSGVNTEAFF. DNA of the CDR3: TGCAGCAGCGGGGTGAACACTGAAGCTTTCTTT.

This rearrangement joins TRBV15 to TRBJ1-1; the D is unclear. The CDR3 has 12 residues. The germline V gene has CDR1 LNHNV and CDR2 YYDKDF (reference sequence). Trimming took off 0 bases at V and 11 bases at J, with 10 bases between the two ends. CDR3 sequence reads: CATSRDGPTAFF. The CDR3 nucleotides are TGTGCCACCAGCAGAGACGGCCCAACGGCTTTCTTT.

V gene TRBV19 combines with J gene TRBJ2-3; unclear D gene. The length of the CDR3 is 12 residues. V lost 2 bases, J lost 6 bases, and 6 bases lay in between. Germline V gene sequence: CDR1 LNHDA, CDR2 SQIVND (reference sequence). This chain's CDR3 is CASSISGDTQYF. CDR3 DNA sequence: TGTGCCAGTAGTATATCTGGGGATACGCAGTATTTT.

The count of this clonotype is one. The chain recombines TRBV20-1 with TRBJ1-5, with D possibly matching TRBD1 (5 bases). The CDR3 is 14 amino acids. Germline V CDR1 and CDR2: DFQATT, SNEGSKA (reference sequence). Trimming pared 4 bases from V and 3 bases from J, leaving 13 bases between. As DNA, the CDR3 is TGCAGTGCTACCTGGGGGGGGGACAATCAGCCCCAGCATTTT. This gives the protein CSATWGGDNQPQHF.

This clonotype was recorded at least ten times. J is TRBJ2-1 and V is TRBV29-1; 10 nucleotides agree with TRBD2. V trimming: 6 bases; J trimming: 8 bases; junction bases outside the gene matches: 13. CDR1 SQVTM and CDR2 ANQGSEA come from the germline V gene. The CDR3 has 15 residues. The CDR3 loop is CSVTSPGLALYEQFF. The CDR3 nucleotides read TGCAGCGTGACTTCTCCGGGACTAGCGCTGTATGAGCAGTTCTTC.

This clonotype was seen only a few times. The CDR3 sequence is CSAPRTGITEAFF. Here the CDR3 DNA reads TGCAGTGCTCCCCGGACAGGCATCACTGAAGCTTTCTTT. The chain employs TRBV20-1 and TRBJ1-1; the match to TRBD1 covers 7 bases. CDR1 and CDR2 (germline): DFQATT, SNEGSKA (reference sequence). Trimming cost V 5 bases and J 4 bases; bases outside gene matches: 7. This CDR3 region has 13 residues.

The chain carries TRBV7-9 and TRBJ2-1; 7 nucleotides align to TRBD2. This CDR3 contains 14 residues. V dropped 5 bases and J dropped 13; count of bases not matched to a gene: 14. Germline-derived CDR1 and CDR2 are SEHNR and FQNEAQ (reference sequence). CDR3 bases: TGTGCCAGCAGCCGGACTAGGCTGGAAGAGACCCAGTTCTTC. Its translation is CASSRTRLEETQFF.

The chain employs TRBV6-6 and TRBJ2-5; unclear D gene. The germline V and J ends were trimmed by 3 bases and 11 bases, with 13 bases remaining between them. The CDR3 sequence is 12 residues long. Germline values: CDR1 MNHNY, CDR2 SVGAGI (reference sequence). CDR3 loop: CASSYQNNEQYF. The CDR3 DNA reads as TGTGCCAGCAGTTATCAGAACAATGAGCAGTACTTC.

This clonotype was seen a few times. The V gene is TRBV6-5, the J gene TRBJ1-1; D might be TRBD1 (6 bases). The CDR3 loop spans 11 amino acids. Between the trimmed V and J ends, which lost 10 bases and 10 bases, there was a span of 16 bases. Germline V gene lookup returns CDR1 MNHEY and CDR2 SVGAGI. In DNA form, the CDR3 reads TGTGCCACCACAGGGATGGGGGGAGCTTTCTTT. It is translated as CATTGMGGAFF.

The CDR3 region has the DNA TGTGCCAGCAGCTTAGGGGCTGAGACCGGTAGAAAGTACTTC. Its translation is CASSLGAETGRKYF. V and J are TRBV7-2 and TRBJ2-4; no firm D call. Germline V lookup: CDR1 SGHTA, CDR2 FQGNSA. This CDR3 is built from 14 residues. V lost 1 base and J lost 14, with 18 bases in between.

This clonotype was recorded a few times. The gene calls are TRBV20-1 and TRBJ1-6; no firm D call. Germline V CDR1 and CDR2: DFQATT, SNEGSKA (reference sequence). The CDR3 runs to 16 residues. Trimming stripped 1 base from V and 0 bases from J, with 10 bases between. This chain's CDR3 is CSARVISSSYNSPLHF. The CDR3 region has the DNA TGCAGTGCTAGAGTTATCTCAAGCTCCTATAATTCACCCCTCCACTTT.

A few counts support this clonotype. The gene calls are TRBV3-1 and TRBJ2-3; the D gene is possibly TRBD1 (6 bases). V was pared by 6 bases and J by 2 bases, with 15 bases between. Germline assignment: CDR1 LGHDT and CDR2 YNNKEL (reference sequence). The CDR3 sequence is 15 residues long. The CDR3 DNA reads TGTGCCAGCAGGCCTTCCGGGACACACACAGATACGCAGTATTTT. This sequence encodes CASRPSGTHTDTQYF.